Detailed here is one T cell receptor (beta chain). V lost 0 bases to trimming and J lost 0 bases, with 8 bases between them. Germline assignment: CDR1 SGDLS and CDR2 YYNGEE. The CDR3 is 15 residues long. The sample originates from a study of blood T cell repertoires in COVID-19. Study in general: The samples span acute and convalescent COVID-19 from the United States, Italy and Spain. PBMCs, B-cell-depleted T cells, or T cells provided the cDNA or gDNA that made up the material.

Original processing notes: Estimation of nucleated cell counts relied on the amplification of reference gene primers. The protocol was immunoSEQ multiplex PCR, while the TCRdb copy is restricted to in-frame clones and leaves out a portion. V, J and clone size are those of that table, while D and trimming were read from the DNA. This table has under 50,000 clones, more than 75% appearing once. The TCR originated in a man in his 70s with active COVID-19. This sequence joins TRBV9 and TRBJ2-3; a weak D match, TRBD2 (5 bases). The sequencing input was peripheral blood. The chain's CDR3 is CASSVGSGSTDTQYF. CDR3 bases: TGTGCCAGCAGCGTAGGATCGGGGAGCACAGATACGCAGTATTTT.